One sample yielded the 28 T cell receptor beta chains listed below, sequenced in a study of blood T cell repertoires in COVID-19. Profiling relied on immunoSEQ multiplex PCR, and the TCRdb table lists in-frame clones only, not all of them. Of under 300,000 clones in the sample, about 79% were seen once. The sample consisted of peripheral blood. The receptors come from a man in his forties who had recovered from COVID-19.

The chain couples TRBV29-1 to TRBJ1-1, with TRBD1 matching 9 bases. The CDR3 has 13 amino acids. Germline V gives CDR1 SQVTM, CDR2 ANQGSEA. Losses at the gene ends were 4 bases for V and 5 bases for J; bases not matched to a gene: 5. In DNA form, the CDR3 reads TGCAGCGTTGCAAGACAGGGGGGTACTGAAGCTTTCTTT. Amino acids: CSVARQGGTEAFF.

The genes are TRBV2 and TRBJ2-6; 8 bases fit TRBD1. Germline V gene sequence: CDR1 SNHLY, CDR2 FYNNEI. CDR3 size: 15 residues. Trimming cost V 7 bases and J 2 bases; bases outside gene matches: 4. The DNA of the CDR3 is TGTGCCAGCAAACAGGGGGTAACTGGGGCCAACGTCCTGACTTTC. Amino acid sequence: CASKQGVTGANVLTF.

V usage is TRBV4-3 and J usage is TRBJ1-2; D not resolved. CDR1 and CDR2 from the germline V gene are LGHNA and YSLEER. This CDR3 has 14 amino acids. V was shortened by 1 base and J by 4 bases, with 10 bases between the two germline ends. For the CDR3, the DNA is TGCGCCAGCAGCCAAGCCCCAGGTCCCTATGGCTACACCTTC. Its protein is CASSQAPGPYGYTF.

This clone was detected only a few times. The rearrangement uses TRBV12-5 and TRBJ1-1; tentative D call: TRBD1 (5 bases). Germline V gene sequence: CDR1 LGHNT, CDR2 FRNRAP. This CDR3 has 15 amino acids. V was pared by 5 bases and J by 6 bases, with 19 bases between. The CDR3: CASGTGPRAIAEAFF. CDR3 coding DNA: TGTGCTAGTGGTACCGGGCCCAGGGCCATCGCTGAAGCTTTCTTT.

In its sample, this clone was seen a few times. The chain joins TRBV7-2 to TRBJ2-2; 12 bases are shared with TRBD1. This CDR3 has 16 residues. V shed 2 bases, J shed 6 bases, and the junction held 4 bases outside the gene matches. Germline V gives CDR1 SGHTA, CDR2 FQGNSA. The CDR3 here is CASSLMGQGAPGELFF. DNA of the CDR3: TGTGCCAGCAGCTTAATGGGACAGGGGGCCCCCGGGGAGCTGTTTTTT.

This chain connects TRBV5-1 to TRBJ2-3, with 8 bases fitting TRBD1. The V and J ends lost 4 bases and 5 bases, in that order; junction bases with no gene match: 9. The V gene's germline CDR1 is SGHRS and CDR2 YFSETQ. The CDR3 has 15 residues. CDR3 amino acids: CASSHDRGGKDTQYF. DNA for the CDR3: TGCGCCAGCAGCCACGACAGGGGCGGAAAAGATACGCAGTATTTT.

The gene calls are TRBV7-9 and TRBJ2-2; 8 positions agree with TRBD2. Per the germline V gene, CDR1 is SEHNR and CDR2 is FQNEAQ (reference sequence). CDR3 size: 14 residues. V shed 5 bases and J 4 bases; nucleotides not matched to a gene: 3. CDR3 protein: CASSPRGGTGELFF. In DNA form, the CDR3 reads TGTGCCAGCAGCCCCCGGGGGGGCACCGGGGAGCTGTTTTTT.

The chain carries TRBV10-3 and TRBJ2-3, with 12 bases matching TRBD2. Germline V gene data show CDR1 as ENHRY and CDR2 as SYGVKD. The CDR3 length is 15 residues. J lost 3 bases, V lost 10 bases, and 8 bases had no gene match. The CDR3 DNA reads TGTGCCAACGCTTTGACTAGCGGGGGAACAGATACGCAGTATTTT. This gives the protein CANALTSGGTDTQYF.

The rearrangement uses TRBV10-3 and TRBJ2-3; TRBD2 aligns across 10 bases. CDR3 length equals 16 residues. With 2 bases clipped from V and 5 bases from J, the junction kept 7 bases outside the gene matches. Per germline, CDR1 ENHRY and CDR2 SYGVKD. DNA for the CDR3: TGTGCCATCAGTGAGACTAGCGGGATAGTAATAGATACGCAGTATTTT. Residues: CAISETSGIVIDTQYF.

Written as DNA, the CDR3 is TGCGCCAGCAGCTCAATGGACAGAGTAAAAAACATTCAGTACTTC. This sequence encodes CASSSMDRVKNIQYF. The chain employs TRBV5-1 and TRBJ2-4; possibly TRBD1 for D (6 bases). V dropped 3 bases and J dropped 4 bases, with 14 bases sitting between them. Per the germline V gene, CDR1 is SGHRS and CDR2 is YFSETQ. The CDR3 covers 15 residues.

The rearrangement links TRBV7-8 to TRBJ2-5; 8 bases map to TRBD1. The germline V gene encodes CDR1 SGHVS and CDR2 FQNEAQ. V lost 5 bases and J lost 3; bases outside the gene matches: 11. CDR3 length equals 16 residues. CDR3 coding DNA: TGTGCCAGCAGCGATCTCCGGACAGGGCATGAAGAGACCCAGTACTTC. Residues: CASSDLRTGHEETQYF.

V gene TRBV19 combines with J gene TRBJ1-1; D gene unclear. With 0 bases removed from V and 3 bases from J, the gap between germline ends came to 8 bases. This CDR3 has 14 amino acids. CDR1 LNHDA and CDR2 SQIVND come from the germline V gene (reference sequence). Written as DNA, the CDR3 is TGTGCCAGTAGTATAGATTCCGGGGACACTGAAGCTTTCTTT. As protein: CASSIDSGDTEAFF.

The chain employs TRBV23-1 and TRBJ2-7, with 13 nucleotides matching TRBD2. TRBV23-1 is treated as an ORF (open reading frame) with a function not yet certain. V was pared by 3 bases and J by 1 base, with 6 bases of the junction left unmatched. This CDR3 is built from 17 residues. In DNA, the CDR3 is TGCGCCAGCAGTCAGTTGAGGACTAGCGGGAGTTCCTACGAGCAGTACTTC. Its protein product is CASSQLRTSGSSYEQYF.

The chain recombines TRBV7-9 with TRBJ2-7; no clear D. V was trimmed by 2 bases and J by 0 bases, leaving 8 bases between them. The CDR3 has 14 amino acids. Germline-derived CDR1 and CDR2 are SEHNR and FQNEAQ (reference sequence). The CDR3 protein is CASSLSADSYEQYF. The CDR3 bases are TGTGCCAGCAGCTTATCGGCGGACTCCTACGAGCAGTACTTC.

The V call is TRBV5-4, the J call TRBJ1-1, with a possible D match to TRBD1 (5 bases). CDR3 size: 14 residues. CDR1 is SGHNT, CDR2 YYREEE, per germline (reference sequence). Trimming took 5 bases from V and 1 from J, leaving 12 bases between them. The CDR3 DNA reads as TGTGCCAGCAGAATCGCGGGGGGGAACACTGAAGCTTTCTTT. Translated, it gives CASRIAGGNTEAFF.

The CDR3 sequence is CAIRGTSGSEQYF. The CDR3 nucleotides read TGTGCCATCCGCGGGACTAGCGGATCCGAGCAGTACTTC. The chain links TRBV10-3 to TRBJ2-7; TRBD2 aligns across 11 bases. The CDR3 loop spans 13 amino acids. Trimming cost V 8 bases and J 6 bases; bases outside gene matches: 6. CDR1 ENHRY and CDR2 SYGVKD come from the germline V gene.

This clone was seen more than once but under ten times. The V call is TRBV12-5, the J call TRBJ2-1; D possibly corresponds to TRBD1 (5 bases). The length of the CDR3 is 15 residues. The germline CDR1 and CDR2 sequences are LGHNT and FRNRAP. V lost 4 bases and J 0 bases, leaving 10 bases between the germline ends. CDR3 in DNA: TGTGCTAGTGGTTCAGGGCTAAGCTCCTACAATGAGCAGTTCTTC. Encoded protein: CASGSGLSSYNEQFF.

This rearrangement joins TRBV4-3 to TRBJ1-2; 10 nucleotides match TRBD1. Germline CDR1 LGHNA, CDR2 YSLEER. This CDR3 contains 16 residues. J was trimmed by 7 bases and V by 0 bases; bases with no gene match: 8. Here the CDR3 DNA reads TGCGCCAGCAGCCAAGAGCCGGGACAGGGGTATTTTGGCTACACCTTC. This encodes CASSQEPGQGYFGYTF.

This clone was seen a handful of times. The CDR3 region is CASSQVMGLSYEQYF. DNA of the CDR3: TGCGCCAGCAGCCAAGTCATGGGACTATCCTACGAGCAGTACTTC. The chain combines TRBV4-3 with TRBJ2-7, with 7 bases matching TRBD2. J lost 1 base, V lost 1 base, and 4 bases had no gene match. This CDR3 region has 15 residues. Per germline, CDR1 LGHNA and CDR2 YSLEER.

The genes are TRBV3-1 (or the pseudogene TRBV3-2) and TRBJ2-1; D may be TRBD2 (5 bases). CDR1 and CDR2 (germline): LGHDT, YNNKEL (reference sequence). This CDR3 spans 15 amino acids. V was cut by 3 bases and J by 2 bases, with 11 bases left in between. The CDR3 bases are TGTGCCAGCAGCCAGTCCGGGATAGCCTACAATGAGCAGTTCTTC. Protein sequence: CASSQSGIAYNEQFF.

The V gene is TRBV5-4, the J gene TRBJ2-4; tentative D call: TRBD2 (6 bases). This CDR3 has 15 amino acids. Trimming left V 3 bases short and J 6 bases short, with 16 bases between. CDR1 and CDR2 (germline): SGHNT, YYREEE (reference sequence). The CDR3 here is CASSSKLAKGNIQYF. CDR3 bases: TGTGCCAGCAGCTCAAAACTAGCAAAGGGAAACATTCAGTACTTC. Full variable domain (outside the CDR3, taken from reference TRBV5-4 and TRBJ2-4): ETGVTQSPTHLIKTRGQQVTLRCSSQSGHNTVSWYQQALGQGPQFIFQYYREEENGRGNFPPRFSGLQFPNYSSELNVNALELDDSALYLCASSSKLAKGNIQYFGAGTRLSVL.

V and J are TRBV30 and TRBJ1-5; 7 bases match TRBD1. V shed 1 base, J shed 1 base, and the junction held 13 bases outside the gene matches. CDR1 is GTSNPN, CDR2 SVGIG, per germline (reference sequence). The CDR3 has 18 residues. The CDR3 region has the DNA TGTGCCTGGAGTGCTGTCCGGGACAGTGGGGCGAGCAATCAGCCCCAGCATTTT. It specifies CAWSAVRDSGASNQPQHF.

The chain joins TRBV25-1 to TRBJ1-6; D gene ambiguous. There are 13 residues in the CDR3. V was shortened by 9 bases and J by 4 bases, with 10 bases between the two germline ends. Germline loops: CDR1 MGHDK, CDR2 SYGVNS. In DNA form, the CDR3 reads TGTGCCAGTAATACGGGGTATAATTCACCCCTCCACTTT. Translation: CASNTGYNSPLHF.

The chain joins TRBV3-1 (or the pseudogene TRBV3-2) to TRBJ1-5; TRBD1 agrees at 7 bases. Per the germline V gene, CDR1 is LGHDT and CDR2 is YNNKEL (reference sequence). With V trimmed by 1 base and J by 6 bases, 3 bases remained unmatched. This CDR3 has 14 residues. This CDR3 is CASSQAGGLQPQHF. DNA of the CDR3: TGTGCCAGCAGCCAAGCAGGGGGGCTTCAGCCCCAGCATTTT.

The chain is built from TRBV3-1 (or the pseudogene TRBV3-2) and TRBJ1-2; perhaps TRBD1 as D (5 bases). Germline CDR1 LGHDT, CDR2 YNNKEL (reference sequence). The CDR3 has 14 residues. V was trimmed by 1 base and J by 4 bases, leaving 10 bases between them. The CDR3 region is CASSQGGTPYGYTF. DNA for the CDR3: TGTGCCAGCAGCCAAGGTGGGACTCCCTATGGCTACACCTTC.

The chain links TRBV7-8 to TRBJ1-1, with D hard to call. Between the trimmed V and J ends, which lost 8 bases and 2 bases, there was a span of 12 bases. The CDR3 sequence is 13 residues long. CDR1 SGHVS and CDR2 FQNEAQ come from the germline V gene. This CDR3 is CASSWAGNTEAFF. The CDR3 region has the DNA TGTGCCAGCTCATGGGCAGGCAACACTGAAGCTTTCTTT.

The chain couples TRBV10-2 to TRBJ2-2; 10 nucleotides line up with TRBD2. This CDR3 has 15 residues. The germline gives CDR1 WSHSY, CDR2 SAAADI. V lost 7 bases to trimming and J lost 5 bases; unmatched junction nucleotides: 7. CDR3 amino acids: CASTPSGGRTGELFF. The CDR3 nucleotides are TGCGCCAGCACCCCTAGCGGGGGTCGAACCGGGGAGCTGTTTTTT.

The J gene is TRBJ2-3, the V gene TRBV7-9; 8 nucleotides line up with TRBD2. Germline assignment: CDR1 SEHNR and CDR2 FQNEAQ (reference sequence). The CDR3 length is 14 residues. V was clipped by 2 bases and J by 4 bases; unmatched bases: 2. The chain's CDR3 is CASSLSAGADTQYF. The CDR3, as DNA: TGTGCCAGCAGCTTATCAGCGGGAGCAGATACGCAGTATTTT.